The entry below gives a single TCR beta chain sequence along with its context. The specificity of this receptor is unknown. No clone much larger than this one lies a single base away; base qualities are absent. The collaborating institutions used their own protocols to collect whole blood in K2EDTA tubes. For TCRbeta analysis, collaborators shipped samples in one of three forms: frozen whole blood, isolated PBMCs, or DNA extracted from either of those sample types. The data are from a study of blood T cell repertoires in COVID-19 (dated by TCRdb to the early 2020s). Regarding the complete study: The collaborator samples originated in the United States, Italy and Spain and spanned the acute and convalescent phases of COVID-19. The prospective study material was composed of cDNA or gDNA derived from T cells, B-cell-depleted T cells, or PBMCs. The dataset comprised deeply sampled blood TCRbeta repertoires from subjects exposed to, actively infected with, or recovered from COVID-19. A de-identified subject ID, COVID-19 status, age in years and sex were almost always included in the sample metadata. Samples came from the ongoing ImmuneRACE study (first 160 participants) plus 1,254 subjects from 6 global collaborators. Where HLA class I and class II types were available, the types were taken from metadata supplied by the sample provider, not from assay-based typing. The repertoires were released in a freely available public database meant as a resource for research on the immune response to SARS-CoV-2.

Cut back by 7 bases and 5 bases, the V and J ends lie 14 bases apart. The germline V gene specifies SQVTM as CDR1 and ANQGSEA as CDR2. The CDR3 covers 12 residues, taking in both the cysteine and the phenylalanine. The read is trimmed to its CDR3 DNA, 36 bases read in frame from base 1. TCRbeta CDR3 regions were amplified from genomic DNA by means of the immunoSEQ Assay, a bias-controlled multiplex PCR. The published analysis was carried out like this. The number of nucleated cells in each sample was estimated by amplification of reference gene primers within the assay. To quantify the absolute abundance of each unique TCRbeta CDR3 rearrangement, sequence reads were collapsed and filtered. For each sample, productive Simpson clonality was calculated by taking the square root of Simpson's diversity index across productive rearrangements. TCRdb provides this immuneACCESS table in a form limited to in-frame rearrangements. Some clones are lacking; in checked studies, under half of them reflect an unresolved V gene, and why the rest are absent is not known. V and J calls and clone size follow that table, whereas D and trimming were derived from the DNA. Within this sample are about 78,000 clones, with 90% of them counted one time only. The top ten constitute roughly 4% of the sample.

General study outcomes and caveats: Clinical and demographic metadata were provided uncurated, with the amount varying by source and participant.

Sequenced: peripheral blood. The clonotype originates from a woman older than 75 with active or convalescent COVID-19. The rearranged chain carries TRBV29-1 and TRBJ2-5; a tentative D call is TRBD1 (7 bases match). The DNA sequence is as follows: TGCAGCGGACAGGGAGGCCAGGAGACCCAGTACTTC. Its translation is CSGQGGQETQYF. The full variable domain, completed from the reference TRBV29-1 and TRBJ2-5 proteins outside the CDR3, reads SAVISQKPSRDICQRGTSLTIQCQVDSQVTMMFWYRQQPGQSLTLIATANQGSEATYESGFVIDKFPISRPNLTFSTLTVSNMSPEDSSIYLCSGQGGQETQYFGPGTRLLVL.